The rows below give T cell receptor beta chains drawn from one sample of a study of Ad26.COV2.S vaccination and SARS-CoV-2 variants. The protocol was immunoSEQ multiplex PCR, while the TCRdb copy is restricted to in-frame clones and leaves out a portion. The data contain roughly 450,000 clones, around 90% of them singletons. Specimen: peripheral blood, collected in a trial of Ad26.COV2.S vaccine versus placebo. These receptors were collected from a person between 18 and 59 years old who received the Ad26.COV2.S COVID-19 vaccine or a placebo. CDR3s include the opening cysteine and the closing phenylalanine or tryptophan. The D gene is left open where the match is weak. Clone size is given for some rows only: seen once, a few or many times, or a class if the clone is expanded.

v_gene	abundance	d_gene	j_gene	CDR3nt	CDR3aa
TRBV10-3	-	TRBD2	TRBJ2-1	TGTGCCATCAGTGAGAATTCCCTAGCGGTAGGTGGTGAGCAGTTCTTC	CAISENSLAVGGEQFF
TRBV18	-	-	TRBJ2-7	TGTGCCAGCTCACCAGACTACGAGCAGTACTTC	CASSPDYEQYF
TRBV6-5	-	-	TRBJ1-4	TGTGCCAGCAGTTACTCGCCACAGGGTAGAGGAAAACTGTTTTTT	CASSYSPQGRGKLFF
TRBV6-5	-	-	TRBJ1-1	TGTGCCAGCAGTTACTCCGGGGGGGTCTACACTGAAGCTTTCTTT	CASSYSGGVYTEAFF
TRBV6-5	-	-	TRBJ1-2	TGTGCCAGCGGGGCCGGTAGGGGCTACACCTTC	CASGAGRGYTF
TRBV3-1/TRBV3-2	-	TRBD2	TRBJ2-7	TGTGCCAGCAGCCAAGATCTTCCGGGAGGGTCTGTTTCCTACGAGCAGTACTTC	CASSQDLPGGSVSYEQYF
TRBV28	once	-	TRBJ2-4	TGTGCCAGCAGCGCCCCGGCAGCGTTAGCCAAAAACATTCAGTACTTC	CASSAPAALAKNIQYF
TRBV7-6	-	-	TRBJ2-5	TGTGCCAGCAGCTGGACTGGATTACAAGAGACCCAGTACTTC	CASSWTGLQETQYF
TRBV29-1	-	-	TRBJ1-2	TGCAGCGTTGAAGAGGGGAGCTATGGCTACACCTTC	CSVEEGSYGYTF
TRBV7-9	-	-	TRBJ2-5	TGTGCCAGCAGCTTAAGGCAGGGGGGAGAGACCCAGTACTTC	CASSLRQGGETQYF
TRBV11-1	-	-	TRBJ1-1	TGTGCCAGCAGCTTAGAGATATCTGGCACTGAAGCTTTCTTT	CASSLEISGTEAFF
TRBV6-5	once	-	TRBJ1-5	TGTGCCAGCAGTTACAGCAGGGCTATTGAGCCCCAGCATTTT	CASSYSRAIEPQHF
TRBV14	-	-	TRBJ2-1	TGTGCCAGCAGCCACACGTCCGACAGGGTAGGGCTAGCGACCTACAATGAGCAGTTCTTC	CASSHTSDRVGLATYNEQFF
TRBV7-8	-	-	TRBJ1-6	TGTGCCAGCAGCCAACAGGTGCGGGGGTCACCCCTCCACTTT	CASSQQVRGSPLHF
TRBV27	-	-	TRBJ2-7	TGTGCCAGCAGTCCTTCCCCGGAGGGCCGGACCTACGAGCAGTACTTC	CASSPSPEGRTYEQYF
TRBV28	-	-	TRBJ1-1	TGTGCCAGCAGTTCCGTGGCTTTAGGAGGTTCGGGGAACACTGAAGCTTTCTTT	CASSSVALGGSGNTEAFF
TRBV15	-	-	TRBJ2-7	TGTGCCACCAGCAGAGATATCGGCTCGGACGAGCAGTACTTC	CATSRDIGSDEQYF
TRBV11-2	once	-	TRBJ2-7	TGTGCCAGCAGCTTAGATAGGGGTGAGGGGTACGAGCAGTACTTC	CASSLDRGEGYEQYF
TRBV12-3/TRBV12-4	-	-	TRBJ2-5	TGTGCCAGCAGTTTACGGGGACAAGAGACCCAGTACTTC	CASSLRGQETQYF
TRBV7-6	-	TRBD1	TRBJ1-4	TGTGTCAGCAGCTCAGCCGGGACAGGAGCTGAAAAACTGTTTTTT	CVSSSAGTGAEKLFF
TRBV5-4	-	-	TRBJ1-4	TGTGCCAGCAGCTTGTTGGGCCAGGGGAGTGAAAAACTGTTTTTT	CASSLLGQGSEKLFF
TRBV9	-	-	TRBJ1-6	TGTGCCAGCAGCCCATCCCAGGAAAATTCACCCCTCCACTTT	CASSPSQENSPLHF
TRBV5-1	once	TRBD1	TRBJ1-4	TGCGCCAGCAGCCAGGGGGCGGAGGATGAAAAACTGTTTTTT	CASSQGAEDEKLFF
TRBV5-1	-	TRBD2	TRBJ2-1	TGCGCCAGCAGCTCAGGAGCGGGACGTGATGAGCAGTTCTTC	CASSSGAGRDEQFF
TRBV9	-	TRBD1	TRBJ2-3	TGTGCCAGCAGCGCCCGACAGGGCGGGAGCACAGATACGCAGTATTTT	CASSARQGGSTDTQYF
TRBV28	-	TRBD2	TRBJ2-7	TGTGCCAGCAGACCCGCTAGCGGCTTGAGACAGCAGTACTTC	CASRPASGLRQQYF
TRBV7-9	-	-	TRBJ2-7	TGTGCCAGCAGCTTTAGGCGGGACCTCGCGGGGGAGCAGTACTTC	CASSFRRDLAGEQYF
TRBV7-2	-	-	TRBJ2-4	TGTGCCAGCAGCTTAGAGTATTCGGGCATTCAGTACTTC	CASSLEYSGIQYF
TRBV28	-	-	TRBJ1-6	TGTGCCAGCAGTTTCGAACAGGAGTATAATTCACCCCTCCACTTT	CASSFEQEYNSPLHF
TRBV19	-	-	TRBJ1-1	TGTGCCAGTAGTATAAATCACCAACACACTGAAGCTTTCTTT	CASSINHQHTEAFF
TRBV14	-	-	TRBJ2-1	TGTGCCAGCAGCCAAGATCTGGCGGGACTTACGAACTACAATGAGCAGTTCTTC	CASSQDLAGLTNYNEQFF
TRBV6-2/TRBV6-3	-	-	TRBJ2-7	TGTGCCAGCAGTTACAGTCGTAGTATGGAGCAGTACTTC	CASSYSRSMEQYF
TRBV2	few	TRBD1	TRBJ2-6	TGTGCCACCCGAGGGGACAGGGCAATCTCTGGGGCCAACGTCCTGACTTTC	CATRGDRAISGANVLTF
TRBV29-1	-	-	TRBJ2-7	TGCAGCGTCTTTGGGGAAGGGAGGTTTGGCCCCTACGAGCAGTACTTC	CSVFGEGRFGPYEQYF
TRBV5-4	-	TRBD1	TRBJ1-1	TGTGCCAGCAGCCCCCTACAGGGGAAGTCTGAAGCTTTCTTT	CASSPLQGKSEAFF
TRBV4-3	-	-	TRBJ1-1	TGCGCCAGCAGCCAAGTGAGGATGAACACTGAAGCTTTCTTT	CASSQVRMNTEAFF
TRBV18	-	-	TRBJ1-1	TGTGCCAGCTCACCAGCCCCCGACACTGAAGCTTTCTTT	CASSPAPDTEAFF
TRBV9	-	-	TRBJ2-1	TGTGCCAGCACTGGGGGGCCCTGGAATGAGCAGTTCTTC	CASTGGPWNEQFF
TRBV4-1	-	-	TRBJ2-1	TGCGCCAGCAGCCAAGATAAAGAGAGCTCCTACAATGAGCAGTTCTTC	CASSQDKESSYNEQFF
TRBV7-6	-	TRBD1	TRBJ1-4	TGTGCCAGCAGCTTCCATCCCAGGACAGGGGGTCTGGAAGGCCATGAAAAACTGTTTTTT	CASSFHPRTGGLEGHEKLFF
TRBV5-6	-	-	TRBJ1-1	TGTGCCAGCAGCCCCGACCAGGAGGGGGGTACTGAAGCTTTCTTT	CASSPDQEGGTEAFF
TRBV11-1	-	-	TRBJ2-7	TGTGCCAGCAGCTTAGTAGCGGAAAGCTCCTACGAGCAGTACTTC	CASSLVAESSYEQYF
TRBV5-4	once	TRBD2	TRBJ2-7	TGTGCCAGCAGCCGGACTAGCGGGAGCGGAGGGAACGAGCAGTACTTC	CASSRTSGSGGNEQYF
TRBV21-1	-	-	TRBJ2-4	TGTGCCAGCATCCGACCGAGAGGGAAGTTAGCCAAAAACATTCAGTACTTC	CASIRPRGKLAKNIQYF
TRBV11-2	-	TRBD1	TRBJ2-5	TGTGCCAGCAGCTTGACAGGGGGCGAGGAGACCCAGTACTTC	CASSLTGGEETQYF
TRBV5-6	-	TRBD1	TRBJ1-1	TGTGCCAGCAGCTTGGGGGGACGACAGGGCAGCACTGAAGCTTTCTTT	CASSLGGRQGSTEAFF
TRBV4-3	-	-	TRBJ2-3	TGCGCCAGCAGCCAAGATAGGGCGGCCTTCGCGGATACGCAGTATTTT	CASSQDRAAFADTQYF
TRBV5-5	-	-	TRBJ1-6	TGTGCCAGCAGCCCGTCTGTGGGGCGAAATTCACCCCTCCACTTT	CASSPSVGRNSPLHF
TRBV2	-	TRBD1	TRBJ1-2	TGTGCCAGCAGAATTACAGGGGGCGTCTATGGCTACACCTTC	CASRITGGVYGYTF
TRBV7-9	few	-	TRBJ2-1	TGTGCCAGCAGCTTAGGGGATAATGAGCAGTTCTTC	CASSLGDNEQFF
TRBV20-1	-	-	TRBJ2-7	TGCAGTGCTAGTGTGGACAACCCCTACGAGCAGTACTTC	CSASVDNPYEQYF
TRBV4-1	-	-	TRBJ1-1	TGCGCCAGCAGCCAAATGGCGAACACTGAAGCTTTCTTT	CASSQMANTEAFF
TRBV30	-	TRBD1	TRBJ1-1	TGTGCCTGGTCCGTCCGGGACAGGAGCACTGAAGCTTTCTTT	CAWSVRDRSTEAFF
TRBV6-2/TRBV6-3	-	-	TRBJ2-7	TGTGCCAGCAGCCCCTGGGGCAGAAACTACGAGCAGTACTTC	CASSPWGRNYEQYF
TRBV6-6	-	-	TRBJ2-3	TGTGCCAGCAGTTACCCGTCGAGGGGCGCAGATACGCAGTATTTT	CASSYPSRGADTQYF
TRBV5-1	-	TRBD2	TRBJ2-1	TGCGCCAGCACCCTAGCGGGAGAGGACGGCGATGAGCAGTTCTTC	CASTLAGEDGDEQFF
TRBV30	-	TRBD2	TRBJ2-3	TGTGCCTGGAGAAGGGCGGGAGACACAGATACGCAGTATTTT	CAWRRAGDTDTQYF
TRBV4-1	-	-	TRBJ2-7	TGCGCCAGCAGCCCCGGGCCGTTCAGCTACGAGCAGTACTTC	CASSPGPFSYEQYF
TRBV28	-	TRBD1	TRBJ2-7	TGTGCCAGCACCGACAGGGTCAACGAGCAGTACTTC	CASTDRVNEQYF